These 17 T cell receptor beta chains share one sample of origin, sequenced in a study of long-term antiretroviral therapy in people with HIV. Survey level was the resolution at which the v3.0 immunoSEQ assay ran. Measured with immunoSEQ multiplex PCR; TCRdb has only the in-frame clones, and not every one. The table has tens of thousands of clones, roughly 88% seen once. The sequencing here drew on unsorted PBMCs, taken 3 years after starting antiretroviral therapy. These receptors all come from a man aged 45 to 65 with HIV.

The chain carries TRBV28 and TRBJ2-3; 7 nucleotides agree with TRBD2. The CDR3 is made up of 13 amino acids. Per the germline V gene, CDR1 is MDHEN and CDR2 is SYDVKM. J lost 0 bases, V lost 10 bases, and 4 bases had no gene match. CDR3 amino acids: CATGGTSTDTQYF. CDR3 bases: TGTGCCACCGGGGGGACTAGCACAGATACGCAGTATTTT.

This chain connects TRBV4-1 to TRBJ2-1, with 10 positions matching TRBD2. Germline V gene sequence: CDR1 MGHRA, CDR2 YSYEKL. The CDR3 sequence is 16 residues long. The junction had 9 bases not matched to a gene; V was cut back by 6 bases and J by 4 bases. The CDR3 DNA reads as TGCGCCAGCAGTAGAGATATAGCGGGAGGTTACAATGAGCAGTTCTTC. Protein: CASSRDIAGGYNEQFF.

The chain couples TRBV4-3 to TRBJ1-5; 7 bases are a match to TRBD1. V dropped 3 bases and J dropped 7; count of bases not matched to a gene: 15. This CDR3 has 17 residues. Germline CDR1 LGHNA, CDR2 YSLEER. CDR3 amino acids: CASSHSIKRDRAQPQHF. For the CDR3, the DNA is TGCGCCAGCAGCCATTCGATAAAGCGGGACAGAGCGCAGCCCCAGCATTTT.

The J gene is TRBJ1-2, the V gene TRBV27; 12 bases fit TRBD1. The CDR3 runs 17 residues. The V and J ends lost 7 bases and 5 bases, in that order; junction bases with no gene match: 14. Germline V CDR1 and CDR2: MNHEY, SMNVEV (reference sequence). The CDR3 coding sequence is TGTGCCAGCACCCCTCAACCCCGGGACAGGGGGCAGTATGGCTACACCTTC. This gives the protein CASTPQPRDRGQYGYTF.

The V call is TRBV28, the J call TRBJ2-3; 11 bases map to TRBD2. This CDR3 spans 16 amino acids. Germline trimming cut 1 base from V and 5 bases from J; bases unmatched to any gene: 5. Germline values: CDR1 MDHEN, CDR2 SYDVKM. CDR3 bases: TGTGCCAGCAGTTTATTCATAGCGGGAGGGGTAGATACGCAGTATTTT. It encodes CASSLFIAGGVDTQYF.

This chain uses TRBV7-9 with TRBJ2-2, with 9 nucleotides matching TRBD1. CDR3 length: 16 amino acids. Germline lookup yields CDR1 SEHNR and CDR2 FQNEAQ (reference sequence). The ends lost 3 bases at V and 3 bases at J; junction bases unmatched: 5. In DNA form, the CDR3 reads TGTGCCAGCAGCTTTGGACAGGGGAGGGACACCGGGGAGCTGTTTTTT. This translates into CASSFGQGRDTGELFF.

The chain carries TRBV19 and TRBJ1-1, with TRBD1 identical over 9 bases. Trimming took 3 bases from V and 4 from J; bases not matched to a gene: 3. Germline lookup yields CDR1 LNHDA and CDR2 SQIVND (reference sequence). The CDR3 totals 14 residues. This CDR3 is CASSMTGGSTEAFF. The CDR3 region has the DNA TGTGCCAGTAGTATGACAGGGGGGAGCACTGAAGCTTTCTTT.

The genes are TRBV7-2 and TRBJ1-2; 7 positions agree with TRBD1. This CDR3 comprises 14 residues. The germline gives CDR1 SGHTA, CDR2 FQGNSA. The junction had 5 bases not matched to a gene; V was cut back by 3 bases and J by 4 bases. The CDR3 DNA is TGTGCCAGCAGCTTGGGCAGGGGGGTCTATGGCTACACCTTC. Translating it yields CASSLGRGVYGYTF.

The chain is built from TRBV7-2 and TRBJ1-2, with D tentatively TRBD1 (5 bases). CDR3 size: 14 residues. The V gene lost 5 bases and the J gene lost 2 bases, with 12 bases spanning the gap. Germline V gene data show CDR1 as SGHTA and CDR2 as FQGNSA. CDR3 sequence reads: CASSRGAVNYGYTF. CDR3 coding DNA: TGTGCCAGCAGCCGAGGGGCCGTAAACTATGGCTACACCTTC.

The CDR3 DNA sequence: TGTGCCAGCAGCTTACCAGCAACTAATGAAAAACTGTTTTTT. The encoded protein is CASSLPATNEKLFF. The chain links TRBV7-2 to TRBJ1-4; D is uncertain. Trimming cost V 2 bases and J 0 bases, with 4 bases left between them. The V gene's germline CDR1 is SGHTA and CDR2 FQGNSA. This CDR3 comprises 14 residues.

J is TRBJ2-7 and V is TRBV10-2, with TRBD2 matching over 7 bases. V shed 4 bases and J 2 bases; nucleotides not matched to a gene: 11. Germline-derived CDR1 and CDR2 are WSHSY and SAAADI. The CDR3 totals 16 residues. CDR3 in amino acids: CASSARSSGRAYEQYF. DNA of the CDR3: TGCGCCAGCAGTGCCCGGTCCAGTGGGAGGGCCTACGAGCAGTACTTC.

The gene calls are TRBV7-9 and TRBJ2-3; unclear D gene. Trimming removed 3 bases at V and 3 bases at J, with 1 base between. Germline CDR1 SEHNR, CDR2 FQNEAQ (reference sequence). CDR3 length: 11 residues. The CDR3, as DNA: TGTGCCAGCAGCTTTACAGATACGCAGTATTTT. This gives the protein CASSFTDTQYF.

J is TRBJ1-1 and V is TRBV15; no clear D. V shed 2 bases and J shed 2 bases, with 12 bases lying between them. The CDR3 is 15 residues long. In germline, CDR1 is LNHNV, CDR2 YYDKDF (reference sequence). This CDR3 is CATSRRIDVNTEAFF. For the CDR3, the DNA is TGTGCCACCAGCAGAAGAATCGATGTTAACACTGAAGCTTTCTTT.

V usage is TRBV10-2 and J usage is TRBJ2-5; tentative D call: TRBD2 (5 bases). Germline V gives CDR1 WSHSY, CDR2 SAAADI. The CDR3 consists of 13 residues. The ends were cut back, 3 bases at V and 1 base at J, with 6 bases in the middle. The CDR3 spells CASSDGVQETQYF. Written as DNA, the CDR3 is TGCGCCAGCAGTGACGGGGTCCAAGAGACCCAGTACTTC.

V and J are TRBV28 and TRBJ1-2; D not resolved. The CDR3 is 14 residues long. CDR1 and CDR2 (germline): MDHEN, SYDVKM. V gave up 8 bases and J gave up 1 base, with 14 bases separating them. The CDR3 loop reads CASGNFQNNYGYTF. In DNA, the CDR3 is TGTGCCAGCGGTAATTTTCAGAATAACTATGGCTACACCTTC.

The chain uses TRBV18 and TRBJ1-6; D gene unclear. The CDR3 loop spans 16 amino acids. Trimming stripped 0 bases from V and 7 bases from J, with 13 bases between. CDR1 and CDR2 (germline): KGHSH, LQKENI. Here the CDR3 DNA reads TGTGCCAGCTCACCACCAGGGCGGATTGGGAATTCACCCCTCCACTTT. Protein: CASSPPGRIGNSPLHF.

This clone was seen only a few times. The V and J genes are TRBV14 and TRBJ2-7, with 14 bases that match TRBD2. Germline V gives CDR1 SGHDN, CDR2 FVKESK. CDR3 length: 17 amino acids. V dropped 4 bases and J dropped 6; count of bases not matched to a gene: 11. CDR3 residues: CASSRQITGTSGGEQYF. The CDR3 bases are TGTGCCAGCAGCCGCCAAATTACCGGGACTAGCGGGGGCGAGCAGTACTTC.